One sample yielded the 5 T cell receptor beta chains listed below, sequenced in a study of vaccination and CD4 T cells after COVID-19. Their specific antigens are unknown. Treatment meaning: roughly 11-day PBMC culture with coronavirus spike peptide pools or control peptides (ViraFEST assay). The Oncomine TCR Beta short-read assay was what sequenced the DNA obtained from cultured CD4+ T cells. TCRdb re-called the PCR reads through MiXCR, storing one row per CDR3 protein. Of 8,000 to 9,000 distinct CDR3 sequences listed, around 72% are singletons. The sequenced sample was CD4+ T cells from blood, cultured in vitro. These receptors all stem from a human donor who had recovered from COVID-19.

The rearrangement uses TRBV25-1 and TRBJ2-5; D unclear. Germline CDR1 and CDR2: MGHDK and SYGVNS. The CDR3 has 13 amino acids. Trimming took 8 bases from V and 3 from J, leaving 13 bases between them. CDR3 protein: CASQVDGKETQYF. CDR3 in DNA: TGTGCCAGCCAGGTTGATGGCAAAGAGACCCAGTACTTC.

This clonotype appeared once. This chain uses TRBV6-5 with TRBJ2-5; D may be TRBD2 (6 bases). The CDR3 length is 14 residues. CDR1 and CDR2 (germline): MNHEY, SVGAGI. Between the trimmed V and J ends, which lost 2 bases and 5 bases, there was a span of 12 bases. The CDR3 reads CASSYGAGRETQYF. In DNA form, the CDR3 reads TGTGCCAGCAGTTACGGGGCAGGGAGGGAGACCCAGTACTTC.

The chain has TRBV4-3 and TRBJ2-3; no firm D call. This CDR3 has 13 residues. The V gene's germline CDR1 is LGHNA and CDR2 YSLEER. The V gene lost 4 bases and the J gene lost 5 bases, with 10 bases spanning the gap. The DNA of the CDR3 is TGCGCCAGCAGCCCCTTCTATAGAGATACGCAGTATTTT. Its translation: CASSPFYRDTQYF.

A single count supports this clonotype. This CDR3 reads CASSPNSQRTSGRSSTDTQYF. The CDR3 bases are TGTGCCAGCAGCCCTAACAGCCAGAGGACTAGCGGGAGGTCTAGCACAGATACGCAGTATTTT. This chain connects TRBV7-2 to TRBJ2-3; 14 positions agree with TRBD2. CDR3 length: 21 amino acids. Per the germline V gene, CDR1 is SGHTA and CDR2 is FQGNSA. Trimming took 5 bases from V and 0 from J; bases not matched to a gene: 16.

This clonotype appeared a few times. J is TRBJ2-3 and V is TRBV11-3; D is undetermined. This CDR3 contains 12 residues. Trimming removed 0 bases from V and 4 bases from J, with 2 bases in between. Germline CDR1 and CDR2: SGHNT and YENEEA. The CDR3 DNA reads TGTGCCAGCAGCTTAGATGCAGATACGCAGTATTTT. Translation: CASSLDADTQYF.